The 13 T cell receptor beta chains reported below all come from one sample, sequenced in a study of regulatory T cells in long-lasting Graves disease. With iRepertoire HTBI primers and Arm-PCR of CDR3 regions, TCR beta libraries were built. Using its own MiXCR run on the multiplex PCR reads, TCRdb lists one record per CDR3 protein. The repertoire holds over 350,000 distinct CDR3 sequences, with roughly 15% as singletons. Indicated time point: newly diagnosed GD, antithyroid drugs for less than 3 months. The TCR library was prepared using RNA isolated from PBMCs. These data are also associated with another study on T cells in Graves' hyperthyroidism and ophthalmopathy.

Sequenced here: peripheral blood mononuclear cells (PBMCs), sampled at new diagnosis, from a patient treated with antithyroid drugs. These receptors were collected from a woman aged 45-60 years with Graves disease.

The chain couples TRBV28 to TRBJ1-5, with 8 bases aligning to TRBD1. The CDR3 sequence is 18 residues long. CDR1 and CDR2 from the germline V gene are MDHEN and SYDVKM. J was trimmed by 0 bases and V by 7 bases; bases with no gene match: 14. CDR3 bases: TGTGCCAGCACACCTGGACAGGGTTGGGGTAATAGCAATCAGCCCCAGCATTTT. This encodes CASTPGQGWGNSNQPQHF.

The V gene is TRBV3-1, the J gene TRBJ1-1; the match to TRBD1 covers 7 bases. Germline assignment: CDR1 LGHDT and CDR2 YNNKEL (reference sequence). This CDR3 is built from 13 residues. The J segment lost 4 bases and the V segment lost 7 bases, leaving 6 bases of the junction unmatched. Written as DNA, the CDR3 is TGTGCCAGCAACCCAACAGGGGTCACTGAAGCTTTCTTT. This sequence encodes CASNPTGVTEAFF.

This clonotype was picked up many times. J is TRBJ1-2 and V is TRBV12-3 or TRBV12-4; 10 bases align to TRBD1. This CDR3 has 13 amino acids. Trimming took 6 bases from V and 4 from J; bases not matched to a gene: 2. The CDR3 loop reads CASRRQGAYGYTF. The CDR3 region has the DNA TGTGCCAGCAGACGACAGGGGGCCTATGGCTACACCTTC.

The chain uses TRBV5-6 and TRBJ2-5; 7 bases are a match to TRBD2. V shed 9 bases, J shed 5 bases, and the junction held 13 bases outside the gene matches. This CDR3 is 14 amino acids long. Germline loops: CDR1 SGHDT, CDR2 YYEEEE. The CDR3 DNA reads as TGTGCCACCGGAATCGGGGGGATAGGTGAGACCCAGTACTTC. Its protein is CATGIGGIGETQYF.

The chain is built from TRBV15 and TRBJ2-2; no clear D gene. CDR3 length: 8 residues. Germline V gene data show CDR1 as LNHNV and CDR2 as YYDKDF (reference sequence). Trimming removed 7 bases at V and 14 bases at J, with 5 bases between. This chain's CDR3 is CATKGLFF. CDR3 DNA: TGTGCCACCAAGGGACTGTTTTTT.

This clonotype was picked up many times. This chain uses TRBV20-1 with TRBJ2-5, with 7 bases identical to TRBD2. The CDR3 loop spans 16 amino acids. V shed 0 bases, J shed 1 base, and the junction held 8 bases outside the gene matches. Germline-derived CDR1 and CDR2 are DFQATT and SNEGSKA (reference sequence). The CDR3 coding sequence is TGCAGTGCTAGAGAAAGGGGAAGACTAGCCCAAGAGACCCAGTACTTC. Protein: CSARERGRLAQETQYF.

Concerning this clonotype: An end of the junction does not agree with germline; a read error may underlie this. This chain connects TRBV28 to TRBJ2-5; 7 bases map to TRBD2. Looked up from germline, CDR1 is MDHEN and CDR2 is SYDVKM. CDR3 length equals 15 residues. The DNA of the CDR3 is TGTGCCAGCAGTTTATCGGGAGGTCCCCAAGAGGCCCAGTACTTC. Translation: CASSLSGGPQEAQYF.

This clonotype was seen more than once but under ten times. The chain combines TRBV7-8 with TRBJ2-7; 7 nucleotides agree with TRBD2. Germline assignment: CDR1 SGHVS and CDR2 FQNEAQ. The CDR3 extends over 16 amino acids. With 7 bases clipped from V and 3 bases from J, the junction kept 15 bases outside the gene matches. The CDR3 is CASKGGDGGSYYEQYF. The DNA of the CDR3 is TGTGCCAGCAAAGGAGGGGATGGCGGGAGCTACTACGAGCAGTACTTC.

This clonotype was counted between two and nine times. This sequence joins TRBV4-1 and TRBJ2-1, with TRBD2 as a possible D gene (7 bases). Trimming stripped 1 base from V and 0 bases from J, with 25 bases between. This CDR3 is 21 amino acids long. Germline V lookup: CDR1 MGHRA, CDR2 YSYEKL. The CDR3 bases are TGCGCCAGCAGCCAAGTTCTTCGGGGGGCGACATCTCGGAGCTCCTACAATGAGCAGTTCTTC. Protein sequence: CASSQVLRGATSRSSYNEQFF.

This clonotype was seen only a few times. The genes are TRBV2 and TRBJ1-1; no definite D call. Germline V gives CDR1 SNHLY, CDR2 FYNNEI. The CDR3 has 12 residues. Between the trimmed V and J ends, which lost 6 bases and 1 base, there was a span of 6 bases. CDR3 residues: CASRGSNTEAFF. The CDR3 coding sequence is TGTGCCAGCAGGGGATCGAACACTGAAGCTTTCTTT.

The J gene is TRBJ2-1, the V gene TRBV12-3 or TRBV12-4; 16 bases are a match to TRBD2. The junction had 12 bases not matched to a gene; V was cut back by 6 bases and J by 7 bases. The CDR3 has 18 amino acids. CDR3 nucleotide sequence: TGTGCCAGCAGCCCCGGGACTAGCGGGGGGGCGACGAGGAATGAGCAGTTCTTC. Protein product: CASSPGTSGGATRNEQFF.

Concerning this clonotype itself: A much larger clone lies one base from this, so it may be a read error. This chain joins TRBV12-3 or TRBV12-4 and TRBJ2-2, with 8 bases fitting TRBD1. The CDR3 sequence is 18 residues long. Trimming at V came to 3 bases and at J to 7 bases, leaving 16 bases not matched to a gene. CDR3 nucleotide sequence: TGTGCCAGCAGTTTCCCTCCCGGACAGGGTTTCTTCGTCGGGGAGCTGTTTTTT. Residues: CASSFPPGQGFFVGELFF.

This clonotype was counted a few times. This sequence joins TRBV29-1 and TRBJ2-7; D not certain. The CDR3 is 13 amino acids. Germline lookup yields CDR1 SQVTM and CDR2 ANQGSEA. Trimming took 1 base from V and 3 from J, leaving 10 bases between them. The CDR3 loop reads CSVEGSEHYEQYF. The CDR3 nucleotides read TGCAGCGTTGAAGGCAGCGAGCACTACGAGCAGTACTTC.